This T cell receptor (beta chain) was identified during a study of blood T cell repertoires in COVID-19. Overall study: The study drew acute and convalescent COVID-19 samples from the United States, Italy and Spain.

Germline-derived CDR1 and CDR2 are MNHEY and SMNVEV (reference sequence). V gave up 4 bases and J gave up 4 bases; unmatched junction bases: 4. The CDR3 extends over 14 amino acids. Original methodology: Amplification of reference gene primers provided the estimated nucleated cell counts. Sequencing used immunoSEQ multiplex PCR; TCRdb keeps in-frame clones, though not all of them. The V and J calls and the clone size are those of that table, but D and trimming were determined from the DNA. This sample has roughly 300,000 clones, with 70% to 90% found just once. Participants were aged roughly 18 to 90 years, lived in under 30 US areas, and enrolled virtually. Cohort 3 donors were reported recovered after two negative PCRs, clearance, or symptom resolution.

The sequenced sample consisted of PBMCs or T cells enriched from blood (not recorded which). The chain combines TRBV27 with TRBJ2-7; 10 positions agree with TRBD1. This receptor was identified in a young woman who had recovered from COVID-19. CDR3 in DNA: TGTGCCAGCAGTTCGAGGACAGGGGGTTACGAGCAGTACTTC. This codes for CASSSRTGGYEQYF.